These T cell receptor beta chains were read from a single sample in a study of T cells after yellow fever vaccination. TCRdb itself ran the 5' RACE reads through MiXCR, one entry per CDR3 protein. The sample consists of some 300,000 distinct CDR3 sequences, approximately 11% of them appearing once. The sample in question was CD4+ T cells sorted from PBMCs, obtained 45 days after the yellow fever booster vaccination. These TCRs come from a man younger than 30 who received the YFV17D yellow fever vaccine. Each CDR3 is given with its conserved first and last residue. Each record gives: V gene, D gene, clone size, J gene, CDR3 protein, CDR3 DNA. D genes are given only for firm matches. Size is stated for part of the rows, as once, few or many counts, or as a class when the clone is expanded.

TRBV7-3	-	-	TRBJ2-2	CASSLYTATGELFF	TGTGCCAGCAGCTTATACACCGCCACCGGGGAGCTGTTTTTT
TRBV6-6	TRBD1	many	TRBJ1-5	CASSYSKTGGRFQPQHF	TGTGCCAGCAGTTACTCTAAGACAGGGGGAAGATTTCAGCCCCAGCATTTT
TRBV3-1	-	-	TRBJ2-6	CASSQAAGLLFLPGANVLTF	TGTGCCAGCAGCCAAGCGGCTGGGTTGCTGTTTCTCCCTGGGGCCAACGTCCTGACTTTC
TRBV7-2	TRBD1	many	TRBJ2-2	CASSLGTGLSGELFF	TGTGCCAGCAGCCTTGGGACAGGGTTGTCCGGGGAGCTGTTTTTT
TRBV27	TRBD2	many	TRBJ2-7	CASSPTPTSGSSYEQYF	TGTGCCAGCAGTCCCACCCCGACTAGCGGGTCCTCCTACGAGCAGTACTTC
TRBV27	-	-	TRBJ1-1	CATGEGGWATEAFF	TGTGCCACTGGTGAAGGAGGGTGGGCCACTGAAGCTTTCTTT
TRBV7-2	-	few	TRBJ2-3	CASGWLGMDTQYF	TGTGCCAGCGGCTGGTTGGGCATGGATACGCAGTATTTT
TRBV20-1	-	few	TRBJ1-5	CSAREGRGSGFWRNQPQHF	TGCAGTGCTAGAGAGGGTCGGGGATCGGGGTTTTGGCGCAATCAGCCCCAGCATTTT
TRBV7-2	TRBD2	-	TRBJ2-7	CASSFSGGSGSYEQYF	TGTGCCAGCAGCTTTAGCGGGGGGTCAGGGTCCTACGAGCAGTACTTC
TRBV5-1	-	few	TRBJ1-2	CASSPAPENLYGYTF	TGCGCCAGCAGCCCGGCCCCAGAAAATCTCTATGGCTACACCTTC
TRBV2	TRBD1	-	TRBJ1-2	CASRQGTNYGYTF	TGTGCCAGCAGACAGGGGACTAACTATGGCTACACCTTC
TRBV7-2	TRBD2	medium-sized	TRBJ2-3	CASSFVAGTDTQYF	TGTGCCAGCAGCTTCGTAGCGGGGACAGATACGCAGTATTTT
TRBV29-1	-	few	TRBJ2-3	CSVEEGRGSRTDTQYF	TGCAGCGTTGAAGAAGGGCGGGGATCCCGCACAGATACGCAGTATTTT
TRBV28	TRBD1	-	TRBJ2-3	CASSGGGTGLETQYF	TGTGCCAGCAGTGGAGGGGGGACAGGGCTTGAGACGCAGTATTTT
TRBV12-3/TRBV12-4	TRBD1	-	TRBJ2-6	CASSRDRAIPGANVLTF	TGTGCCAGCAGCCGGGACAGGGCAATTCCTGGGGCCAACGTCCTGACTTTC
TRBV25-1	-	-	TRBJ2-1	CASSKGLGPKANEQFF	TGTGCCAGCAGTAAAGGCCTGGGGCCCAAAGCCAATGAGCAGTTCTTC
TRBV19	-	few	TRBJ2-2	CASRGDPRSVYTGELFF	TGTGCCAGCAGAGGGGATCCGAGATCGGTTTACACCGGGGAGCTGTTTTTT
TRBV4-3	-	many	TRBJ1-6	CASSQDGPNISPLHF	TGCGCCAGCAGCCAAGACGGTCCGAATATTTCACCCCTCCACTTT
TRBV7-2	TRBD1	many	TRBJ2-4	CASNPTGGDIQYF	TGTGCCAGCAACCCGACAGGGGGAGACATTCAGTACTTC
TRBV20-1	TRBD1	-	TRBJ1-5	CSARDRRQGNQPQHF	TGCAGTGCTAGAGATCGGAGACAGGGGAATCAGCCCCAGCATTTT